This record concerns one TCR beta chain sequence. This sample is drawn from a study of CD8+ T cells in alopecia areata. The V end lost 2 bases, the J end lost 2 bases, and 16 bases lay between the germline ends. CDR1 SGHDN and CDR2 FVKESK come from the germline V gene. There are 16 residues in the CDR3. The investigators collected lesional scalp punch biopsies and peripheral blood from alopecia areata patients. Sequencing templates came from extracted RNA that was reverse transcribed into cDNA. Sequenced by immunoSEQ multiplex PCR; TCRdb stores in-frame clones only, minus some. The table includes about 97,000 clones, 41% detected once.

The source of this sequence is a human donor with alopecia areata. The rearrangement uses TRBV14 and TRBJ2-7; D may be TRBD1 (5 bases). Sequencing was done on a sample of CD4+ T cells sorted from blood. The chain's CDR3 is CASSQLVWARAYEQYF. DNA for the CDR3: TGTGCCAGCAGCCAATTAGTTTGGGCCAGGGCCTACGAGCAGTACTTC.